The 14 T cell receptor beta chains presented below share a single source sample, sequenced in a study of T cells in Graves' hyperthyroidism and ophthalmopathy. Regions amplified from RNA transcripts were the TCR beta CDR3 regions. TCR CDR3 regions were first amplified by RT-PCR with HTBI primers. TCRdb processed the multiplex PCR reads anew with MiXCR; each CDR3 protein has one entry. Among roughly 300,000 distinct CDR3 sequences listed, 18% were seen once. The sequenced sample consisted of blood. These receptors were obtained from a woman aged 45-59 years with Graves' hyperthyroidism.

This clonotype was recorded at least ten times. The rearrangement joins TRBV11-2 to TRBJ1-1; 8 bases agree with TRBD1. In germline, CDR1 is SGHAT, CDR2 FQNNGV. This CDR3 is built from 15 residues. Unmatched junction bases numbered 11, after V lost 5 bases and J lost 6 bases. The CDR3 loop reads CASSHMTGAGSEAFF. Here the CDR3 DNA reads TGTGCCAGCAGCCATATGACAGGGGCCGGCTCTGAAGCTTTCTTT.

This clonotype was seen a few times. The V gene is TRBV3-1, the J gene TRBJ1-6; tentative D call: TRBD1 (5 bases). This CDR3 is 15 amino acids long. The V gene's germline CDR1 is LGHDT and CDR2 YNNKEL (reference sequence). Trimming removed 2 bases at V and 6 bases at J, with 11 bases between. The CDR3 bases are TGTGCCAGCAGCCAACACAGGCTCCTTAATTCACCCCTCCACTTT. Amino acid sequence: CASSQHRLLNSPLHF.

This chain links TRBV3-1 with TRBJ2-3; D unresolved. This CDR3 has 14 residues. Germline V gives CDR1 LGHDT, CDR2 YNNKEL (reference sequence). Trimming removed 7 bases at V and 3 bases at J, with 14 bases between. The CDR3 DNA reads TGTGCCAGCACCACACGTCTCGAAACAGATACGCAGTATTTT. Translated, it gives CASTTRLETDTQYF.

This clonotype was detected ten times or more. CDR3 sequence (DNA): TGTGCCAGCATTGCAGCGGGGGACAACTACAATGAGCAGTTCTTC. It encodes CASIAAGDNYNEQFF. The V and J genes are TRBV2 and TRBJ2-1; 8 positions agree with TRBD2. Germline values: CDR1 SNHLY, CDR2 FYNNEI. The CDR3 extends over 15 amino acids. V dropped 7 bases and J dropped 3; count of bases not matched to a gene: 8. Together with reference TRBV2 and TRBJ2-1, the CDR3 gives the full variable domain: EPEVTQTPSHQVTQMGQEVILRCVPISNHLYFYWYRQILGQKVEFLVSFYNNEISEKSEIFDDQFSVERPDGSNFTLKIRSTKLEDSAMYFCASIAAGDNYNEQFFGPGTRLTVL.

Ten or more counts support this clonotype. The V gene is TRBV28, the J gene TRBJ2-7; 10 positions match TRBD1. The CDR3 extends over 15 amino acids. Germline loops: CDR1 MDHEN, CDR2 SYDVKM. J was trimmed by 5 bases and V by 6 bases; bases with no gene match: 10. DNA for the CDR3: TGTGCCAGCAGGGAGGGGGGACAGGGGCCAAACGAGCAGTACTTC. Translating gives CASREGGQGPNEQYF.

This clonotype was seen at least ten times. The gene calls are TRBV3-1 and TRBJ2-5; a weak D match, TRBD2 (6 bases). Trimming took 1 base from V and 5 from J, leaving 20 bases between them. The CDR3 runs 17 residues. Germline V gives CDR1 LGHDT, CDR2 YNNKEL (reference sequence). CDR3 in DNA: TGTGCCAGCAGCCAAGTTTGGGCTAGCGATCGACCGGAGACCCAGTACTTC. Translated: CASSQVWASDRPETQYF.

This clonotype was counted between two and nine times. The genes are TRBV19 and TRBJ2-1; D is possibly TRBD2 (7 bases). V lost 5 bases to trimming and J lost 8 bases, with 19 bases between them. Germline CDR1 LNHDA, CDR2 SQIVND (reference sequence). The CDR3 covers 15 residues. CDR3 in amino acids: CASSVAVREGDEQFF. The CDR3 nucleotides read TGTGCCAGTAGTGTCGCCGTGAGGGAGGGGGATGAGCAGTTCTTC.

This clonotype was seen at least ten times. V usage is TRBV5-1 and J usage is TRBJ1-1, with a weak D call TRBD1 (5 bases). CDR3 length equals 14 residues. Germline CDR1 is SGHRS and CDR2 is YFSETQ. The V gene lost 0 bases and the J gene lost 5 bases, with 11 bases spanning the gap. The CDR3: CASSLGGSGTEAFF. As DNA, the CDR3 is TGCGCCAGCAGCTTGGGGGGGAGTGGGACTGAAGCTTTCTTT.

The chain joins TRBV29-1 to TRBJ2-1; D is ambiguous. The ends were cut back, 7 bases at V and 5 bases at J, with 15 bases in the middle. Germline lookup yields CDR1 SQVTM and CDR2 ANQGSEA. The CDR3 spans 13 residues. CDR3 bases: TGCAGCGCCTGGCCGGTTGCCCACAATGAGCAGTTCTTC. Translating it yields CSAWPVAHNEQFF.

This clonotype was recorded a few times. This chain uses TRBV7-8 with TRBJ1-4; TRBD1 agrees at 11 bases. V shed 5 bases and J 8 bases; nucleotides not matched to a gene: 4. The CDR3 is 14 amino acids. Germline V gene sequence: CDR1 SGHVS, CDR2 FQNEAQ. DNA of the CDR3: TGTGCCAGCAGCCGGGACAGGGGGTTGGAAAAACTGTTTTTT. This gives the protein CASSRDRGLEKLFF.

The chain is built from TRBV4-1 and TRBJ2-1; no definite D call. The germline gives CDR1 MGHRA, CDR2 YSYEKL. This CDR3 is 13 amino acids long. The V end lost 3 bases, the J end lost 6 bases, and 9 bases lay between the germline ends. The CDR3: CASSHPRINEQFF. The CDR3 DNA is TGCGCCAGCAGCCATCCGAGAATCAATGAGCAGTTCTTC.

This clonotype was recorded at least ten times. V is TRBV5-6 and J is TRBJ2-1, with TRBD1 matching 10 bases. The germline V gene has CDR1 SGHDT and CDR2 YYEEEE. The CDR3 sequence is 18 residues long. V lost 2 bases to trimming and J lost 7 bases; unmatched junction nucleotides: 15. The CDR3 spells CASSFGTGAIRSLNEQFF. In DNA, the CDR3 is TGTGCCAGCAGCTTCGGGACAGGGGCGATCCGAAGCCTTAATGAGCAGTTCTTC.

This clonotype was detected only a few times. The chain carries TRBV5-1 and TRBJ2-5, with TRBD1 as a possible D gene (5 bases). Germline CDR1 is SGHRS and CDR2 is YFSETQ. V lost 6 bases to trimming and J lost 2 bases, with 14 bases between them. The CDR3 has 14 residues. The CDR3 region has the DNA TGCGCCAGCAAACTGGGGCCAGAACAAGAGACCCAGTACTTC. Its protein product is CASKLGPEQETQYF.

The genes are TRBV2 and TRBJ2-1; 10 nucleotides line up with TRBD2. CDR3 length: 16 residues. The V and J ends lost 2 bases and 8 bases, in that order; junction bases with no gene match: 9. CDR1 and CDR2 from the germline V gene are SNHLY and FYNNEI. Here the CDR3 DNA reads TGTGCCAGCAGTGAAACATTTCTAGCGGGAGTTCATGAGCAGTTCTTC. Amino acid sequence: CASSETFLAGVHEQFF.